This entry concerns a single T cell receptor (beta chain). This sample is drawn from a study of T cells in Graves' hyperthyroidism and ophthalmopathy. RNA transcripts gave rise to amplified TCR beta CDR3 regions. Using the HTBI primer set, a first-round RT-PCR was run on the TCR CDR3. Each CDR3 protein is one row after TCRdb ran MiXCR on the multiplex PCR reads. The repertoire holds around 600,000 distinct CDR3 sequences, approximately 42% seen once, with 7% to 7.5% in the top ten. The CDR3 totals 15 residues. Trimming stripped 6 bases from V and 6 bases from J, with 15 bases between. Germline V gene lookup returns CDR1 SEHNR and CDR2 FQNEAQ (reference sequence).

The V gene is TRBV7-9, the J gene TRBJ1-6, with a tentative D call TRBD1 (6 bases). Sequenced input: peripheral blood or thyroid tissue (not recorded which). The clonotype originates from an adult man with Graves' disease, either hyperthyroidism or ophthalmopathy (not recorded which). The DNA of the CDR3 is TGTGCCAGCAGGGCGACAGGACCTCCTAATTCACCCCTCCACTTT. It encodes CASRATGPPNSPLHF.